The 14 T cell receptor beta chains presented below share a single source sample, sequenced in a study of cytomegalovirus exposure and HLA in healthy donors. Profiling relied on immunoSEQ multiplex PCR, and the TCRdb table lists in-frame clones only, not all of them. The repertoire holds roughly 220,000 clones, with 75% to 90% as singletons. Material: PBMCs. Receptors were obtained from a woman in her twenties or thirties in good health and CMV-seropositive.

The chain links TRBV11-2 to TRBJ1-2; 9 bases line up with TRBD1. J gave up 7 bases and V 0 bases, and 9 bases lay outside the gene matches. This CDR3 has 16 residues. The germline gives CDR1 SGHAT, CDR2 FQNNGV. The CDR3 sequence: CASSLDVGTGTVGYTF. The CDR3 nucleotides read TGTGCCAGCAGCTTAGATGTGGGGACAGGGACGGTTGGCTACACCTTC.

This chain's CDR3 is CATRQGVGNEQFF. CDR3 sequence (DNA): TGTGCCACCAGGCAGGGTGTGGGCAATGAGCAGTTCTTC. V gene TRBV15 combines with J gene TRBJ2-1; TRBD1 is a possible D gene (5 bases). The V end was cut by 6 bases, the J end by 6 bases, with 12 bases between. The V gene's germline CDR1 is LNHNV and CDR2 YYDKDF (reference sequence). The CDR3 is 13 amino acids.

In this sample, this clone turned up once. The V gene is TRBV6-1, the J gene TRBJ2-7; TRBD1 or TRBD2 may be the D gene (6 bases each). This CDR3 region has 15 residues. Germline lookup yields CDR1 MNHNS and CDR2 SASEGT. The germline V and J ends were trimmed by 0 bases and 0 bases, with 9 bases remaining between them. DNA for the CDR3: TGTGCCAGCAGTGAAGCTTGGGGGGCCTCCTACGAGCAGTACTTC. This codes for CASSEAWGASYEQYF.

The chain is built from TRBV19 and TRBJ1-1; the match to TRBD1 covers 7 bases. The length of the CDR3 is 14 residues. The J segment lost 4 bases and the V segment lost 6 bases, leaving 8 bases of the junction unmatched. CDR1 is LNHDA, CDR2 SQIVND, per germline (reference sequence). CDR3 amino acids: CASSQTGLGTEAFF. DNA of the CDR3: TGTGCCAGTAGCCAGACAGGGTTAGGCACTGAAGCTTTCTTT.

The V gene is TRBV7-9, the J gene TRBJ1-4; 7 bases agree with TRBD1. CDR3 size: 15 residues. The germline V gene has CDR1 SEHNR and CDR2 FQNEAQ (reference sequence). The V segment lost 4 bases and the J segment 2 bases; nucleotides outside the gene matches: 4. CDR3: CASSSSQGTNEKLFF. CDR3 nucleotides: TGTGCCAGCAGCTCCTCACAGGGGACTAATGAAAAACTGTTTTTT.

The CDR3, as DNA: TGTGCCTGGAGCTTCTTAAATGAGCAGTTCTTC. Protein sequence: CAWSFLNEQFF. J is TRBJ2-1 and V is TRBV30; D is uncertain. Germline CDR1 is GTSNPN and CDR2 is SVGIG (reference sequence). The V gene lost 3 bases and the J gene lost 7 bases, with 7 bases spanning the gap. CDR3 length: 11 residues.

Written as DNA, the CDR3 is TGCGCCAGCGGCTGGACAGTGAACACTGAAGCTTTCTTT. This codes for CASGWTVNTEAFF. The chain combines TRBV4-1 with TRBJ1-1; a possible D gene is TRBD1 (6 bases). The CDR3 runs to 13 residues. Per germline, CDR1 MGHRA and CDR2 YSYEKL. Trimming shortened V by 8 bases and J by 0 bases, and 10 bases separated the two germline ends.

The chain recombines TRBV11-3 with TRBJ2-7; 11 bases fit TRBD2. Germline CDR1 SGHNT, CDR2 YENEEA. This CDR3 has 14 amino acids. V lost 3 bases, J lost 3 bases, and 1 base stayed unmatched. The CDR3 region has the DNA TGTGCCAGCAGCTTTCTAGCGGGAGGCTACGAGCAGTACTTC. Translating gives CASSFLAGGYEQYF.

The chain links TRBV29-1 to TRBJ1-1; tentatively, D is TRBD1 (6 bases). CDR1 SQVTM and CDR2 ANQGSEA come from the germline V gene. V dropped 4 bases and J dropped 5 bases, with 11 bases sitting between them. This CDR3 comprises 12 residues. The CDR3 coding sequence is TGCAGCGTTGCAGAGGGGGAGACTGAAGCTTTCTTT. Translated: CSVAEGETEAFF.

J is TRBJ2-7 and V is TRBV11-2; no definite D call. The CDR3 length is 13 residues. Germline V lookup: CDR1 SGHAT, CDR2 FQNNGV. Deletions cut 2 bases from V and 0 bases from J, with 5 bases between. CDR3 sequence (DNA): TGTGCCAGCAGCTTAAGGGCCTCCTACGAGCAGTACTTC. Encoded protein: CASSLRASYEQYF.

The chain links TRBV11-3 to TRBJ1-2; tentatively, D is TRBD1 (5 bases). Trimming removed 2 bases from V and 6 bases from J, with 7 bases in between. CDR3 length equals 12 residues. Germline values: CDR1 SGHNT, CDR2 YENEEA. CDR3 DNA: TGTGCCAGCAGCTTACAGGGAAATGGCTACACCTTC. As protein: CASSLQGNGYTF.

V and J are TRBV5-6 and TRBJ2-2, with D hard to call. The CDR3 runs to 18 residues. Trimming took 6 bases from V and 0 from J, leaving 21 bases between them. Per germline, CDR1 SGHDT and CDR2 YYEEEE. CDR3 in DNA: TGTGCCAGCACCACACCTGACGGTACAGAAGCGAACACCGGGGAGCTGTTTTTT. Protein sequence: CASTTPDGTEANTGELFF.

The chain is built from TRBV6-4 and TRBJ2-3; TRBD1 might be the D (6 bases). In germline, CDR1 is MRHNA, CDR2 SNTAGT. CDR3 length equals 15 residues. V lost 6 bases, J lost 5 bases, and 18 bases lay in between. In DNA, the CDR3 is TGTGCCAGCAGCCCCCAGGGGCCCGTCGGAGATACGCAGTATTTT. It specifies CASSPQGPVGDTQYF.

The chain recombines TRBV7-9 with TRBJ2-5; 8 bases are shared with TRBD2. Trimming removed 5 bases from V and 2 bases from J; junction bases left unmatched: 10. The CDR3 totals 16 residues. From germline, CDR1 is SEHNR and CDR2 FQNEAQ (reference sequence). CDR3: CASSARASGLQETQYF. The CDR3 DNA follows: TGTGCCAGCAGCGCGAGGGCTAGCGGGTTGCAAGAGACCCAGTACTTC.